The 30 T cell receptor beta chains below all came from one sample that was sequenced in a study of Ad26.COV2.S vaccination and SARS-CoV-2 variants (dated by TCRdb to about 2021). Library preparation employed the immunoSEQ multiplex PCR assay. TCRdb carries this immuneACCESS record with in-frame sequences only. Its versions omit some clonotypes, under half of them owing to an unresolved V gene in the studies checked, with the rest unexplained. For this sample there are about 480,000 clones; approximately 90% appear just once. Jointly, the top ten make up roughly 12% of the sample. The sample's treatment or condition label, decoded: over 15 received Ad26.COV2.S at low or high dose, single or two shots; about 5 received placebo; per-sample allocation not given. Repertoires of vaccine and placebo recipients were sequenced from samples collected on day 63 after the first injection. The sample in question was peripheral blood, obtained in a trial of Ad26.COV2.S vaccine versus placebo. These receptors were taken from a person aged 18-60 years who received the Ad26.COV2.S COVID-19 vaccine or a placebo.

As DNA, the CDR3 is TGTGCCAGCAGTTCGTCCCGAGGGACAGGGGTTGGCTACACCTTC. This sequence encodes CASSSSRGTGVGYTF. The chain recombines TRBV6-5 with TRBJ1-2; 10 nucleotides line up with TRBD1. Germline values: CDR1 MNHEY, CDR2 SVGAGI. The CDR3 runs to 15 residues. The ends lost 4 bases at V and 7 bases at J; junction bases unmatched: 9.

J is TRBJ2-3 and V is TRBV29-1; TRBD2 is a possible D gene (5 bases). The CDR3 extends over 15 amino acids. Trimming took 5 bases from V and 0 from J, leaving 15 bases between them. Germline V gene data show CDR1 as SQVTM and CDR2 as ANQGSEA. CDR3 in DNA: TGCAGCGTTCGACGGCTGACTACTAGCACAGATACGCAGTATTTT. This sequence encodes CSVRRLTTSTDTQYF.

The chain uses TRBV30 and TRBJ2-2; TRBD1 is a possible D gene (6 bases). The CDR3 totals 12 residues. V lost 2 bases, J lost 6 bases, and 7 bases lay in between. Germline lookup yields CDR1 GTSNPN and CDR2 SVGIG (reference sequence). The CDR3 nucleotides are TGTGCCTGGAGTTGGGGGCCCGGGGAGCTGTTTTTT. Protein: CAWSWGPGELFF.

This chain connects TRBV4-2 to TRBJ1-1, with D possibly matching TRBD1 (6 bases). CDR1 LGHNA and CDR2 YNFKEQ come from the germline V gene. V was trimmed by 4 bases and J by 4 bases, leaving 10 bases between them. The CDR3 is 13 amino acids. CDR3: CASSRGAGTEAFF. The CDR3 nucleotides are TGTGCCAGCAGCCGGGGGGCAGGCACTGAAGCTTTCTTT.

V gene TRBV28 combines with J gene TRBJ1-4; perhaps TRBD1 as D (5 bases). CDR1 is MDHEN and CDR2 is SYDVKM in the germline V gene. Deletions cut 2 bases from V and 7 bases from J, with 14 bases between. This CDR3 contains 15 residues. This CDR3 is CASSLAWGGSEKLFF. The CDR3 DNA sequence: TGTGCCAGCAGTTTAGCGTGGGGGGGTAGTGAAAAACTGTTTTTT.

The V call is TRBV18, the J call TRBJ1-1; the D is unclear. This CDR3 has 14 amino acids. Trimming cost V 6 bases and J 2 bases, with 13 bases left between them. Germline CDR1 KGHSH, CDR2 LQKENI. As DNA, the CDR3 is TGTGCCAGCTCGCGAAGGGCAGATAACACTGAAGCTTTCTTT. It encodes CASSRRADNTEAFF.

This clone has just one count. V usage is TRBV5-4 and J usage is TRBJ2-3; 7 nucleotides align to TRBD2. This CDR3 spans 15 amino acids. Germline lookup yields CDR1 SGHNT and CDR2 YYREEE (reference sequence). Trimming at V came to 3 bases and at J to 4 bases, leaving 8 bases not matched to a gene. This CDR3 is CASSSSGNGADTQYF. The CDR3 nucleotides read TGTGCCAGCAGCTCTAGCGGAAACGGGGCAGATACGCAGTATTTT. The full variable domain, its missing parts supplied by reference TRBV5-4 and TRBJ2-3, is ETGVTQSPTHLIKTRGQQVTLRCSSQSGHNTVSWYQQALGQGPQFIFQYYREEENGRGNFPPRFSGLQFPNYSSELNVNALELDDSALYLCASSSSGNGADTQYFGPGTRLTVL.

V and J are TRBV18 and TRBJ1-5; D gene uncertain. The CDR3 loop spans 14 amino acids. Germline V gene sequence: CDR1 KGHSH, CDR2 LQKENI. The germline V and J ends were trimmed by 3 bases and 4 bases, with 10 bases remaining between them. This CDR3 is CASSPAASNQPQHF. The CDR3, as DNA: TGTGCCAGCTCACCGGCAGCGTCGAATCAGCCCCAGCATTTT.

V and J are TRBV7-9 and TRBJ2-3; D may be TRBD1 (5 bases). Germline V gene sequence: CDR1 SEHNR, CDR2 FQNEAQ (reference sequence). Trimming took off 2 bases at V and 4 bases at J, with 13 bases between the two ends. The CDR3 spans 15 residues. The CDR3 spells CASSLYGAQADTQYF. DNA for the CDR3: TGTGCCAGCAGCTTATATGGGGCCCAAGCAGATACGCAGTATTTT. The full variable domain, in which reference TRBV7-9 and TRBJ2-3 provide the parts outside the CDR3, is DTGVSQNPRHKITKRGQNVTFRCDPISEHNRLYWYRQTLGQGPEFLTYFQNEAQLEKSRLLSDRFSAERPKGSFSTLEIQRTEQGDSAMYLCASSLYGAQADTQYFGPGTRLTVL.

The rearrangement links TRBV27 to TRBJ2-5; 8 nucleotides align to TRBD2. Germline V CDR1 and CDR2: MNHEY, SMNVEV (reference sequence). Trimming cost V 3 bases and J 1 base; bases outside gene matches: 13. The CDR3 runs to 18 residues. CDR3 in amino acids: CASSLTHQRERIQETQYF. CDR3 nucleotide sequence: TGTGCCAGCAGTTTGACTCACCAGCGGGAGAGGATCCAAGAGACCCAGTACTTC.

This clone was seen a handful of times. The chain employs TRBV6-6 and TRBJ2-7; no firm D call. The CDR3 loop spans 12 amino acids. The V gene's germline CDR1 is MNHNY and CDR2 SVGAGI (reference sequence). V gave up 2 bases and J gave up 2 bases, with 4 bases separating them. The CDR3 DNA is TGTGCCAGCAGTTACGGCCCCTACGAGCAGTACTTC. It is translated as CASSYGPYEQYF.

This chain joins TRBV5-4 and TRBJ2-2; D is perhaps TRBD2 (7 bases). Looked up from germline, CDR1 is SGHNT and CDR2 is YYREEE (reference sequence). The CDR3 covers 20 residues. With 3 bases removed from V and 8 bases from J, the gap between germline ends came to 32 bases. The CDR3 DNA sequence: TGTGCCAGCAGCTCGCGGGGGCGTGTGAAGACCACGGACCGCCGGGGGGAGCTGTTTTTT. It codes for CASSSRGRVKTTDRRGELFF. Together with reference TRBV5-4 and TRBJ2-2, the CDR3 gives the full variable domain: ETGVTQSPTHLIKTRGQQVTLRCSSQSGHNTVSWYQQALGQGPQFIFQYYREEENGRGNFPPRFSGLQFPNYSSELNVNALELDDSALYLCASSSRGRVKTTDRRGELFFGEGSRLTVL.

The chain combines TRBV9 with TRBJ1-4; TRBD1 agrees at 7 bases. The V segment lost 0 bases and the J segment 0 bases; nucleotides outside the gene matches: 8. Germline-derived CDR1 and CDR2 are SGDLS and YYNGEE. The CDR3 has 18 amino acids. Written as DNA, the CDR3 is TGTGCCAGCAGCGTAGATCCCGCAGGGGGAACAACTAATGAAAAACTGTTTTTT. This sequence encodes CASSVDPAGGTTNEKLFF.

This clone appeared a single time. The rearrangement joins TRBV6-1 to TRBJ1-2; 8 bases align to TRBD1. V shed 2 bases, J shed 7 bases, and the junction held 9 bases outside the gene matches. In germline, CDR1 is MNHNS, CDR2 SASEGT. There are 15 residues in the CDR3. The CDR3 is CASSEPGGVGSGYTF. The CDR3 DNA follows: TGTGCCAGCAGTGAACCAGGGGGCGTGGGGTCTGGCTACACCTTC.

The chain has TRBV7-8 and TRBJ2-1; D is uncertain. In germline, CDR1 is SGHVS, CDR2 FQNEAQ. The CDR3 runs 14 residues. V gave up 3 bases and J gave up 2 bases, with 8 bases separating them. CDR3 bases: TGTGCCAGCAGCTTGACTGATGCCTACAATGAGCAGTTCTTC. Translation gives CASSLTDAYNEQFF. The variable domain in full, completed from reference TRBV7-8 and TRBJ2-1, reads GAGVSQSPRYKVAKRGQDVALRCDPISGHVSLFWYQQALGQGPEFLTYFQNEAQLDKSGLPSDRFFAERPEGSVSTLKIQRTQQEDSAVYLCASSLTDAYNEQFFGPGTRLTVL.

V gene TRBV9 combines with J gene TRBJ2-2; D is uncertain. The CDR3 loop spans 17 amino acids. Trimming removed 0 bases at V and 5 bases at J, with 17 bases between. Per germline, CDR1 SGDLS and CDR2 YYNGEE. The CDR3 DNA sequence: TGTGCCAGCAGCGTAGGGTCGGGTCTGACCGGGACCGGGGAGCTGTTTTTT. Its translation: CASSVGSGLTGTGELFF.

The chain couples TRBV27 to TRBJ1-2; the D gene is possibly TRBD1 (5 bases). The CDR3 runs to 12 residues. Germline V lookup: CDR1 MNHEY, CDR2 SMNVEV (reference sequence). Trimming left V 5 bases short and J 7 bases short, with 11 bases between. The CDR3 is CASSLPGGGYTF. The DNA of the CDR3 is TGTGCCAGCAGTCTCCCCGGGGGTGGCTACACCTTC.

This clone was detected once. The J gene is TRBJ2-7, the V gene TRBV20-1; D is ambiguous. The CDR3 runs to 10 residues. The germline V and J ends were trimmed by 3 bases and 4 bases, with 4 bases remaining between them. Per germline, CDR1 DFQATT and CDR2 SNEGSKA (reference sequence). CDR3 protein: CSASQYEQYF. The CDR3 nucleotides read TGCAGTGCTAGCCAATACGAGCAGTACTTC.

This sequence joins TRBV28 and TRBJ1-2; D gene uncertain. Germline V gene data show CDR1 as MDHEN and CDR2 as SYDVKM. The CDR3 consists of 12 residues. Trimming shortened V by 5 bases and J by 5 bases, and 9 bases separated the two germline ends. The CDR3 nucleotides are TGTGCCAGCAGTCCTCCGCTTTATGGCTACACCTTC. Its protein is CASSPPLYGYTF.

V usage is TRBV2 and J usage is TRBJ2-1; 7 positions match TRBD2. The CDR3 totals 14 residues. Germline assignment: CDR1 SNHLY and CDR2 FYNNEI. V trimming: 6 bases; J trimming: 8 bases; junction bases outside the gene matches: 10. The CDR3 coding sequence is TGTGCCAGCAGAGAACTAGCGCGAGGGGATGAGCAGTTCTTC. Its protein is CASRELARGDEQFF.

V is TRBV5-1 and J is TRBJ1-1, with D possibly matching TRBD1 (6 bases). This CDR3 is built from 14 residues. Trimming stripped 0 bases from V and 11 bases from J, with 17 bases between. Germline CDR1 reads SGHRS; CDR2 reads YFSETQ. The CDR3 DNA is TGCGCCAGCAGCTTGGGTGGGGGCGCGGAGGGGGCTTTCTTT. Protein product: CASSLGGGAEGAFF.

The chain's CDR3 is CASSLGTGVNTGELFF. CDR3 nucleotides: TGTGCCAGCAGCTTGGGGACAGGGGTTAACACCGGGGAGCTGTTTTTT. This chain joins TRBV5-8 and TRBJ2-2; 9 bases match TRBD1. Per the germline V gene, CDR1 is SGHTS and CDR2 is YDEGEE. This CDR3 is built from 16 residues. The V and J ends lost 0 bases and 2 bases, in that order; junction bases with no gene match: 2.

This clone was recorded only once. The chain recombines TRBV5-8 with TRBJ2-5, with 7 bases aligning to TRBD1. This CDR3 has 14 residues. V trimming: 4 bases; J trimming: 5 bases; junction bases outside the gene matches: 8. Germline-derived CDR1 and CDR2 are SGHTS and YDEGEE. The CDR3: CASSRGGRAETQYF. In nucleotides, the CDR3 is TGTGCCAGCAGCAGAGGGGGCCGGGCGGAGACCCAGTACTTC.

This clone was picked up a small number of times. The chain has TRBV5-1 and TRBJ2-7; D remains unclear. There are 13 residues in the CDR3. Germline V gives CDR1 SGHRS, CDR2 YFSETQ. V was shortened by 0 bases and J by 3 bases, with 7 bases between the two germline ends. The CDR3 spells CASSLDSIYEQYF. DNA for the CDR3: TGCGCCAGCAGCTTGGATTCCATCTACGAGCAGTACTTC.

The V and J genes are TRBV20-1 and TRBJ2-3; D might be TRBD2 (6 bases). Per the germline V gene, CDR1 is DFQATT and CDR2 is SNEGSKA (reference sequence). CDR3 length: 11 residues. V dropped 6 bases and J dropped 14 bases, with 18 bases sitting between them. The CDR3 coding sequence is TGCAGTGCCCCAGTAGCGGACCTAGGGTATTTT. This sequence encodes CSAPVADLGYF.

The chain carries TRBV19 and TRBJ2-1; unclear D gene. Per germline, CDR1 LNHDA and CDR2 SQIVND (reference sequence). V lost 6 bases to trimming and J lost 4 bases, with 13 bases between them. The CDR3 covers 14 residues. This CDR3 reads CASSPDGPYNEQFF. The CDR3 DNA is TGTGCCAGTAGCCCCGACGGACCATACAATGAGCAGTTCTTC.

The V call is TRBV28, the J call TRBJ1-5; maybe TRBD1 (6 bases). The CDR3 is 16 residues long. V was shortened by 7 bases and J by 0 bases, with 16 bases between the two germline ends. Germline CDR1 MDHEN, CDR2 SYDVKM. CDR3 loop: CASTQLGGNSNQPQHF. The CDR3 bases are TGTGCCAGCACCCAGTTAGGGGGTAATAGCAATCAGCCCCAGCATTTT. Together with reference TRBV28 and TRBJ1-5, the CDR3 gives the full variable domain: DVKVTQSSRYLVKRTGEKVFLECVQDMDHENMFWYRQDPGLGLRLIYFSYDVKMKEKGDIPEGYSVSREKKERFSLILESASTNQTSMYLCASTQLGGNSNQPQHFGDGTRLSIL.

This chain links TRBV11-2 with TRBJ2-1; TRBD2 aligns across 9 bases. This CDR3 is 14 amino acids long. The germline gives CDR1 SGHAT, CDR2 FQNNGV. With 2 bases clipped from V and 10 bases from J, the junction kept 6 bases outside the gene matches. CDR3 in amino acids: CASSLRVLAGEQFF. The CDR3 DNA reads as TGTGCCAGCAGCTTACGGGTACTAGCGGGCGAGCAGTTCTTC.

This chain joins TRBV7-9 and TRBJ1-5; 9 bases map to TRBD1. Trimming took 5 bases from V and 7 from J; bases not matched to a gene: 15. The CDR3 is 17 amino acids. Per germline, CDR1 SEHNR and CDR2 FQNEAQ (reference sequence). The CDR3 is CASSPSPDRGSGQPQHF. Here the CDR3 DNA reads TGTGCCAGCAGCCCCTCCCCGGACAGGGGTTCTGGGCAGCCCCAGCATTTT.

The chain is built from TRBV30 and TRBJ1-1; D gene uncertain. The CDR3 loop spans 11 amino acids. Deletions cut 5 bases from V and 3 bases from J, with 7 bases between. CDR1 is GTSNPN, CDR2 SVGIG, per germline (reference sequence). The CDR3 nucleotides read TGTGCCTGGCGGTTGGACACTGAAGCTTTCTTT. It codes for CAWRLDTEAFF. The entire variable domain, with the rest obtained from reference TRBV30 and TRBJ1-1, is as follows: SQTIHQWPATLVQPVGSPLSLECTVEGTSNPNLYWYRQAAGRGLQLLFYSVGIGQISSEVPQNLSASRPQDRQFILSSKKLLLSDSGFYLCAWRLDTEAFFGQGTRLTVV.